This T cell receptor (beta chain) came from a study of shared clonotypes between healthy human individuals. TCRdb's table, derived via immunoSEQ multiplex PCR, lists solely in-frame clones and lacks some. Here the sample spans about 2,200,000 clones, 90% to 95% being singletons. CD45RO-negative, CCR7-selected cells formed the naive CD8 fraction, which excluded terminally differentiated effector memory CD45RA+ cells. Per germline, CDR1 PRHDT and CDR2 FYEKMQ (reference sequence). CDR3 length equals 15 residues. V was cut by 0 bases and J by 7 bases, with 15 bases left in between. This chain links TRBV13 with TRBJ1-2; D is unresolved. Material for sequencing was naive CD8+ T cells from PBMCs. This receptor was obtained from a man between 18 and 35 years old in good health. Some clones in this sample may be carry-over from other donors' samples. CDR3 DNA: TGTGCCAGCAGCTTAGGCCGCTTAGGACTGGGTGGCTACACCTTC. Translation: CASSLGRLGLGGYTF.